One sample yielded the 29 T cell receptor beta chains listed below, sequenced in a study of beta chain features in type 1 diabetes. Expressed TCRB transcripts were sequenced after all isolated RNA was converted to cDNA. Sequencing was performed with immunoSEQ multiplex PCR; in TCRdb, only in-frame clones are kept and a portion is missing. Here the sample spans hundreds of thousands of clones, about 17% being singletons. Sequenced input: naive CD4+ T cells from blood. The receptors shown here come from a woman aged 18-30 years in good health.

This clone was counted only a few times. The chain combines TRBV9 with TRBJ2-5; D gene uncertain. Germline V gene data show CDR1 as SGDLS and CDR2 as YYNGEE. V was cut by 4 bases and J by 5 bases, with 12 bases left in between. This CDR3 comprises 13 residues. CDR3 nucleotide sequence: TGTGCCAGCAGCCGAGACTTGTCCGAGACCCAGTACTTC. This codes for CASSRDLSETQYF.

Only a few counts were recorded for this clone. The V gene is TRBV18, the J gene TRBJ2-1, with D perhaps given as TRBD1 or TRBD2 (6 bases each). The CDR3 consists of 16 residues. The V gene lost 0 bases and the J gene lost 3 bases, with 12 bases spanning the gap. Germline V lookup: CDR1 KGHSH, CDR2 LQKENI. For the CDR3, the DNA is TGTGCCAGCTCACCACCAACGGGGGCTAGCTACAATGAGCAGTTCTTC. Its protein product is CASSPPTGASYNEQFF.

The CDR3 protein is CASMESAGNTGELFF. CDR3 coding DNA: TGTGCCAGCATGGAATCCGCGGGGAACACCGGGGAGCTGTTTTTT. This chain links TRBV28 with TRBJ2-2, with TRBD2 as a possible D gene (5 bases). Between the trimmed V and J ends, which lost 7 bases and 1 base, there was a span of 13 bases. Per germline, CDR1 MDHEN and CDR2 SYDVKM. CDR3 size: 15 residues.

CDR3 in DNA: TGCAGCGTTAGGACAGGTTCAACCACCGGGGAGCTGTTTTTT. Protein sequence: CSVRTGSTTGELFF. The rearrangement joins TRBV29-1 to TRBJ2-2; 7 bases line up with TRBD1. V shed 5 bases, J shed 4 bases, and the junction held 7 bases outside the gene matches. CDR1 and CDR2 from the germline V gene are SQVTM and ANQGSEA. The CDR3 loop spans 14 amino acids.

This clone was counted a few times. The CDR3 DNA follows: TGTGCCAGCAGCTTAGCGCCTCAGCGGGAGTCGAGAGAGACCCAGTACTTC. It translates to CASSLAPQRESRETQYF. V and J are TRBV7-8 and TRBJ2-5; 8 nucleotides agree with TRBD2. Germline V gene data show CDR1 as SGHVS and CDR2 as FQNEAQ. The CDR3 covers 17 residues. Losses at the gene ends were 0 bases for V and 4 bases for J; bases not matched to a gene: 10. The variable domain in full, with the rest retrieved from reference TRBV7-8 and TRBJ2-5, is GAGVSQSPRYKVAKRGQDVALRCDPISGHVSLFWYQQALGQGPEFLTYFQNEAQLDKSGLPSDRFFAERPEGSVSTLKIQRTQQEDSAVYLCASSLAPQRESRETQYFGPGTRLLVL.

The chain is built from TRBV5-1 and TRBJ2-2, with 9 nucleotides matching TRBD2. Germline CDR1 is SGHRS and CDR2 is YFSETQ. The V gene end was trimmed by 0 bases and the J gene end by 6 bases; junction bases not matched to a gene: 6. This CDR3 comprises 16 residues. The CDR3 nucleotides read TGCGCCAGCAGCTTGGCCGGCGGGAGGGCCTCCGGGGAGCTGTTTTTT. Encoded protein: CASSLAGGRASGELFF.

This clone was counted only a few times. This rearrangement joins TRBV2 to TRBJ2-3; D is undetermined. The V end lost 6 bases, the J end lost 5 bases, and 6 bases lay between the germline ends. The CDR3 has 11 residues. CDR1 is SNHLY and CDR2 is FYNNEI in the germline V gene. The CDR3 sequence: CASRVGDTQYF. The CDR3 DNA reads TGTGCCAGCAGAGTGGGAGATACGCAGTATTTT. The complete variable domain, with remaining parts taken from reference TRBV2 and TRBJ2-3, reads EPEVTQTPSHQVTQMGQEVILRCVPISNHLYFYWYRQILGQKVEFLVSFYNNEISEKSEIFDDQFSVERPDGSNFTLKIRSTKLEDSAMYFCASRVGDTQYFGPGTRLTVL.

V gene TRBV27 combines with J gene TRBJ1-4, with D uncertain. The CDR3 extends over 14 amino acids. Between the trimmed V and J ends, which lost 8 bases and 10 bases, there was a span of 20 bases. Germline CDR1 MNHEY, CDR2 SMNVEV (reference sequence). The CDR3 DNA reads as TGTGCCAGCGCGAAACAAGGCGACCGGGGAAAACTGTTTTTT. Amino acid sequence: CASAKQGDRGKLFF.

This clone was recorded a few times. V gene TRBV7-3 combines with J gene TRBJ2-1; the match to TRBD2 covers 8 bases. This CDR3 is built from 17 residues. Losses at the gene ends were 5 bases for V and 7 bases for J; bases not matched to a gene: 16. Per germline, CDR1 SGHTA and CDR2 FQGTGA. The CDR3, as DNA: TGTGCCAGCAGCCCACAATTCCCCACCGGGGGGGCAAATGAGCAGTTCTTC. The encoded protein is CASSPQFPTGGANEQFF.

The chain couples TRBV10-3 to TRBJ1-3; D call uncertain. The CDR3 spans 15 residues. Trimming pared 3 bases from V and 1 base from J, leaving 10 bases between. Germline loops: CDR1 ENHRY, CDR2 SYGVKD. The CDR3 here is CAISEAAYSGNTIYF. CDR3 DNA: TGTGCCATCAGTGAAGCGGCATATTCTGGAAACACCATATATTTT.

This clone was counted only a few times. This chain joins TRBV7-2 and TRBJ2-7, with TRBD1 as a possible D gene (7 bases). Germline V gene sequence: CDR1 SGHTA, CDR2 FQGNSA. V lost 5 bases and J 3 bases, leaving 14 bases between the germline ends. There are 14 residues in the CDR3. CDR3 DNA: TGTGCCAGCAGCCCAGGGGGGCGCCGCTACGAGCAGTACTTC. It is translated as CASSPGGRRYEQYF.

V usage is TRBV7-2 and J usage is TRBJ2-5, with D perhaps TRBD1 (6 bases). Germline assignment: CDR1 SGHTA and CDR2 FQGNSA. V was trimmed by 3 bases and J by 3 bases, leaving 11 bases between them. The CDR3 totals 14 residues. CDR3: CASSLIGQKETQYF. Written as DNA, the CDR3 is TGTGCCAGCAGCTTGATAGGACAGAAAGAGACCCAGTACTTC.

The chain recombines TRBV9 with TRBJ2-7; 7 nucleotides agree with TRBD2. The CDR3 has 14 residues. Germline V gene data show CDR1 as SGDLS and CDR2 as YYNGEE. Unmatched junction bases numbered 10, after V lost 4 bases and J lost 6 bases. Here the CDR3 DNA reads TGTGCCAGCAGCCCCCGGGACTACACCCTCGAGCAGTACTTC. It is translated as CASSPRDYTLEQYF. Together with reference TRBV9 and TRBJ2-7, the CDR3 gives the full variable domain: DSGVTQTPKHLITATGQRVTLRCSPRSGDLSVYWYQQSLDQGLQFLIQYYNGEERAKGNILERFSAQQFPDLHSELNLSSLELGDSALYFCASSPRDYTLEQYFGPGTRLTVT.

This clone turned up a few times. The junction and the germline gene differ at one end; a read error may be behind it. V is TRBV15 and J is TRBJ1-2; D possibly corresponds to TRBD1 (5 bases). This CDR3 has 12 amino acids. Germline V lookup: CDR1 LNHNV, CDR2 YYDKDF (reference sequence). CDR3 in amino acids: CATSTSPGLMDF. The CDR3 DNA is TGTGCCACCAGCACCAGCCCGGGGCTGATGGACTTC.

The sample holds a few counts of this clone. The V and J genes are TRBV7-2 and TRBJ2-1, with 15 bases matching TRBD2. There are 17 residues in the CDR3. Per the germline V gene, CDR1 is SGHTA and CDR2 is FQGNSA. J gave up 8 bases and V 5 bases, and 10 bases lay outside the gene matches. CDR3 sequence: CASSRGLAGGPQDEQFF. The CDR3 DNA is TGTGCCAGCAGCCGCGGACTAGCGGGAGGGCCGCAGGATGAGCAGTTCTTC.

This clone has a handful of counts. The rearrangement joins TRBV4-2 to TRBJ2-2; 14 bases agree with TRBD2. The V gene end was trimmed by 4 bases and the J gene end by 3 bases; junction bases not matched to a gene: 10. This CDR3 is 19 amino acids long. The V gene's germline CDR1 is LGHNA and CDR2 YNFKEQ. The CDR3 loop is CASSPIRTSGRRDTGELFF. The CDR3 coding sequence is TGTGCCAGCAGCCCCATCCGGACTAGCGGGAGGCGGGACACCGGGGAGCTGTTTTTT.

V gene TRBV19 combines with J gene TRBJ2-6; D is possibly TRBD1 (5 bases). This CDR3 contains 17 residues. V lost 7 bases and J lost 0, with 16 bases in between. The germline V gene encodes CDR1 LNHDA and CDR2 SQIVND (reference sequence). The CDR3 sequence: CASTRQGGRSGANVLTF. The CDR3 coding sequence is TGTGCCAGTACCCGCCAGGGTGGCCGCTCTGGGGCCAACGTCCTGACTTTC.

The chain employs TRBV5-4 and TRBJ2-1; D perhaps matches TRBD1 (6 bases). The CDR3 has 13 amino acids. Germline-derived CDR1 and CDR2 are SGHNT and YYREEE (reference sequence). Deletions cut 4 bases from V and 12 bases from J, with 17 bases between. CDR3 amino acids: CASSPHGTRGQFF. The CDR3 DNA reads TGTGCCAGCAGCCCGCATGGGACAAGAGGGCAGTTCTTC.

V is TRBV10-3 and J is TRBJ2-6, with 7 nucleotides matching TRBD1. CDR1 and CDR2 from the germline V gene are ENHRY and SYGVKD. The CDR3 runs to 17 residues. Unmatched junction bases numbered 4, after V lost 2 bases and J lost 0 bases. The CDR3 sequence: CAISEKTGSSGANVLTF. The DNA of the CDR3 is TGTGCCATCAGTGAGAAGACAGGGTCCTCTGGGGCCAACGTCCTGACTTTC.

The V gene is TRBV5-6, the J gene TRBJ1-4; possible D gene TRBD1, 5 bases. The CDR3 runs to 10 residues. Trimming left V 10 bases short and J 14 bases short, with 15 bases between. Germline V lookup: CDR1 SGHDT, CDR2 YYEEEE. CDR3 sequence: CAGRGLPLFF. The CDR3 bases are TGTGCCGGTCGGGGCCTACCGCTGTTTTTT. The whole variable domain, filled in from reference TRBV5-6 and TRBJ1-4, reads DAGVTQSPTHLIKTRGQQVTLRCSPKSGHDTVSWYQQALGQGPQFIFQYYEEEERQRGNFPDRFSGHQFPNYSSELNVNALLLGDSALYLCAGRGLPLFFGSGTQLSVL.

This clone has just a few counts. The V call is TRBV7-2, the J call TRBJ1-4, with D perhaps TRBD1 (6 bases). This CDR3 has 14 residues. V was shortened by 5 bases and J by 7 bases, with 14 bases between the two germline ends. Per germline, CDR1 SGHTA and CDR2 FQGNSA. CDR3 sequence reads: CASSIRRGAEKLFF. Written as DNA, the CDR3 is TGTGCCAGCAGCATCCGTAGGGGGGCTGAAAAACTGTTTTTT.

The chain joins TRBV14 to TRBJ2-7, with TRBD2 identical over 15 bases. V dropped 4 bases and J dropped 0; count of bases not matched to a gene: 10. The CDR3 totals 19 residues. The germline gives CDR1 SGHDN, CDR2 FVKESK. In DNA form, the CDR3 reads TGTGCCAGCAGCCTCCTCCGGGGACTAGCGGGAGGCCCCTCCTACGAGCAGTACTTC. It specifies CASSLLRGLAGGPSYEQYF.

This clone was observed a few times. V usage is TRBV18 and J usage is TRBJ2-2; 9 nucleotides match TRBD1. J lost 5 bases, V lost 3 bases, and 4 bases had no gene match. Germline V gene sequence: CDR1 KGHSH, CDR2 LQKENI. This CDR3 is built from 15 residues. The chain's CDR3 is CASSPGTGTTGELFF. CDR3 bases: TGTGCCAGCTCACCGGGGACAGGGACGACCGGGGAGCTGTTTTTT.

The chain has TRBV14 and TRBJ2-7; D might be TRBD1 (6 bases). The CDR3 has 13 amino acids. Germline CDR1 and CDR2: SGHDN and FVKESK. V shed 5 bases and J shed 4 bases, with 12 bases lying between them. The CDR3 DNA follows: TGTGCCAGCAGCGGCCCTAGGGGGTACGAGCAGTACTTC. This translates into CASSGPRGYEQYF.

V is TRBV7-9 and J is TRBJ2-1; D possibly corresponds to TRBD2 (5 bases). Germline assignment: CDR1 SEHNR and CDR2 FQNEAQ (reference sequence). V lost 1 base and J lost 6, with 13 bases in between. CDR3 length: 15 amino acids. CDR3 residues: CASSLGAVISNEQFF. CDR3 sequence (DNA): TGTGCCAGCAGCTTAGGAGCGGTAATCTCCAATGAGCAGTTCTTC.

This clone was detected a few times. The chain links TRBV5-1 to TRBJ2-2; no clear D. The CDR3 extends over 13 amino acids. Germline assignment: CDR1 SGHRS and CDR2 YFSETQ. V was trimmed by 7 bases and J by 1 base, leaving 8 bases between them. CDR3 amino acids: CASGEVNTGELFF. CDR3 nucleotide sequence: TGCGCCAGCGGCGAGGTGAACACCGGGGAGCTGTTTTTT.

This clone has only a few counts. Other DNA sequences in this sample translate to the same CDR3. The chain has TRBV15 and TRBJ2-1; no clear D gene. The CDR3 contains 15 residues. Trimming stripped 1 base from V and 1 base from J, with 8 bases between. The germline V gene has CDR1 LNHNV and CDR2 YYDKDF (reference sequence). The CDR3 protein is CATSRVGGSYNEQFF. The CDR3 DNA is TGTGCCACCAGCAGAGTCGGCGGTTCCTACAATGAGCAGTTCTTC.

This sequence joins TRBV10-3 and TRBJ2-2, with 7 bases that match TRBD2. The J segment lost 0 bases and the V segment lost 7 bases, leaving 8 bases of the junction unmatched. This CDR3 is 16 amino acids long. Germline V gene lookup returns CDR1 ENHRY and CDR2 SYGVKD. CDR3 bases: TGTGCCATCACCAAAGGGGAGGGAGCGAACACCGGGGAGCTGTTTTTT. Its protein product is CAITKGEGANTGELFF.

The rearrangement links TRBV6-5 to TRBJ2-2; TRBD2 matches at 9 bases. The germline gives CDR1 MNHEY, CDR2 SVGAGI. The CDR3 totals 16 residues. The V gene end was trimmed by 2 bases and the J gene end by 3 bases; junction bases not matched to a gene: 4. The CDR3 loop is CASSYASGTYTGELFF. CDR3 coding DNA: TGTGCCAGCAGTTACGCTAGCGGGACCTACACCGGGGAGCTGTTTTTT.